This T cell receptor (beta chain) appears in the sequencing data of a study of blood T cells in healthy people across ages. Regarding the study as a whole: There were more naive CD4+ cells and higher diversity in long-lived donors than in aged donors.

With a J-beta primer mix and a sample-barcoded 5' primer, a second PCR ran about 7 to 12 cycles. MiXCR, applied by TCRdb to the 5' RACE reads, yields one record per CDR3 protein. The table lists some 850,000 distinct CDR3 sequences, 25% to 30% of them singletons. This clonotype has a single count. Its antigen is currently unknown. Germline lookup yields CDR1 LNHNV and CDR2 YYDKDF (reference sequence). The CDR3 is made up of 12 amino acids. V was pared by 2 bases and J by 5 bases, with 5 bases between. The same data also contributed to another study, on T cells of mothers and their children. This second report adds: Relative to unrelated pairs, biologically related mother-child dyads exhibited marginally greater, non-significant overlap. T cell clones that were persistent and microchimeric went undetected.

This chain uses TRBV15 with TRBJ2-3, with D uncertain. The material sequenced was blood. This clonotype originated in a boy aged 5-17 years in good health. The CDR3 protein is CATSRLVDTQYF. The CDR3 DNA reads TGTGCCACCAGCAGACTAGTAGATACGCAGTATTTT.